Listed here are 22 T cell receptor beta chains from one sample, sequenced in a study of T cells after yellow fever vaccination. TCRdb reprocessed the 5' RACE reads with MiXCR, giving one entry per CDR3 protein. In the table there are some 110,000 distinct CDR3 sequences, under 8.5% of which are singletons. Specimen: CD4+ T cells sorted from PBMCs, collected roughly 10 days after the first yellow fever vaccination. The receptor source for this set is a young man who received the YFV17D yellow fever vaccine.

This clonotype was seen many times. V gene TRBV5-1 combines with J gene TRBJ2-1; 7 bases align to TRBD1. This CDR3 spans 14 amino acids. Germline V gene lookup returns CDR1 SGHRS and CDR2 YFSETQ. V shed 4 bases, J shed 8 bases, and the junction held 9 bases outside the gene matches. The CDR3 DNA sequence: TGCGCCAGCAGCCCCAGGCCCGGACAGGATGAGCAGTTCTTC. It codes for CASSPRPGQDEQFF.

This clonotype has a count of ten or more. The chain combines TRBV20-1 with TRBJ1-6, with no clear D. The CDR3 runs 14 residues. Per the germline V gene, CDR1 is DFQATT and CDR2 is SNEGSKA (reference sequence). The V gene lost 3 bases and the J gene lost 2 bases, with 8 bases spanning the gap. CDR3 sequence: CSASRGTYNSPLHF. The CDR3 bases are TGCAGTGCTAGTAGAGGGACCTATAATTCACCCCTCCACTTT.

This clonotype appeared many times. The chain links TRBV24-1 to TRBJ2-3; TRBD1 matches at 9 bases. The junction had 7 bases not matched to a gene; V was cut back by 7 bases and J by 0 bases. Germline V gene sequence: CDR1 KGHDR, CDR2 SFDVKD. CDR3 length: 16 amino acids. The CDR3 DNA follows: TGTGCCACCAGCCCCGGGACAGGGCGCAGCACAGATACGCAGTATTTT. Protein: CATSPGTGRSTDTQYF.

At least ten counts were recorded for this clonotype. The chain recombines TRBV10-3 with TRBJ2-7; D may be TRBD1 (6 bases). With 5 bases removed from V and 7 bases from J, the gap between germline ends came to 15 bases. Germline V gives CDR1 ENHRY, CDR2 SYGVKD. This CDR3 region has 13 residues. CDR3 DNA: TGTGCCATCAGTTATACAGGGATTGGAGAGCAGTACGTC. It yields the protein CAISYTGIGEQYV.

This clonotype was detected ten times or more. CDR3 region: CAWSRGGASTDTQYF. In DNA, the CDR3 is TGTGCCTGGAGTAGGGGGGGGGCGAGCACAGATACGCAGTATTTT. The gene calls are TRBV30 and TRBJ2-3, with a weak D call TRBD2 (7 bases). Trimming left V 2 bases short and J 0 bases short, with 12 bases between. Germline loops: CDR1 GTSNPN, CDR2 SVGIG (reference sequence). The CDR3 is made up of 15 amino acids. The full variable domain, in which reference TRBV30 and TRBJ2-3 provide the parts outside the CDR3, is SQTIHQWPATLVQPVGSPLSLECTVEGTSNPNLYWYRQAAGRGLQLLFYSVGIGQISSEVPQNLSASRPQDRQFILSSKKLLLSDSGFYLCAWSRGGASTDTQYFGPGTRLTVL.

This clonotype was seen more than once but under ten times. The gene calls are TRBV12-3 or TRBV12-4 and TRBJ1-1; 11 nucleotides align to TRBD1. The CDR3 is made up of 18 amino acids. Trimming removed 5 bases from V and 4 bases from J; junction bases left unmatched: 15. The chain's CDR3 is CASSRRTGGQVGSTEAFF. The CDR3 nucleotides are TGTGCCAGCAGTAGGAGGACAGGGGGCCAGGTGGGTAGCACTGAAGCTTTCTTT.

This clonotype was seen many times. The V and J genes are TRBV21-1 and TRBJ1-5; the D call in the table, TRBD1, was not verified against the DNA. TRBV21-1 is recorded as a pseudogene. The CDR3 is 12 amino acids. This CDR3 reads CAPGGWGQPQHF. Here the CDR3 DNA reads TGTGCCCCCGGGGGTTGGGGGCAGCCCCAGCATTTT.

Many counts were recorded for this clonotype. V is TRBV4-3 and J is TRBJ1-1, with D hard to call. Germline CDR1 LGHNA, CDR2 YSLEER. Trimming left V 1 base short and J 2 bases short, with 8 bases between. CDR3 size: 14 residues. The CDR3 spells CASSQVRHNTEAFF. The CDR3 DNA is TGCGCCAGCAGCCAAGTGAGGCACAACACTGAAGCTTTCTTT.

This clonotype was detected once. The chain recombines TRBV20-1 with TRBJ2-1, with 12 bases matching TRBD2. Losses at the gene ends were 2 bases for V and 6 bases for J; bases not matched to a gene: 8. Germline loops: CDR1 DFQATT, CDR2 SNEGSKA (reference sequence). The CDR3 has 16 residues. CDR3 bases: TGCAGTGCTAGACCGCTAGCGGGGGGGCATTTCAATGAGCAGTTCTTC. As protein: CSARPLAGGHFNEQFF.

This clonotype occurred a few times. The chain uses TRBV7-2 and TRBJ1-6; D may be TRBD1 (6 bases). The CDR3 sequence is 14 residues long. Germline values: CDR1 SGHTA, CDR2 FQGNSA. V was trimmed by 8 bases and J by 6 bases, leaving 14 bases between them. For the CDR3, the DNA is TGTGCCAGCCAGGAGGGGGGAGGTAATTCACCCCTCCACTTT. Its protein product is CASQEGGGNSPLHF. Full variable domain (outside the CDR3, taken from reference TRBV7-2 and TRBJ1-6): GAGVSQSPSNKVTEKGKDVELRCDPISGHTALYWYRQSLGQGLEFLIYFQGNSAPDKSGLPSDRFSAERTGGSVSTLTIQRTQQEDSAVYLCASQEGGGNSPLHFGNGTRLTVT.

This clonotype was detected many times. This chain's CDR3 is CASSTLAGGEQFF. The CDR3 DNA reads TGTGCCAGCAGTACGCTAGCGGGCGGTGAGCAGTTCTTC. The chain recombines TRBV5-6 with TRBJ2-1, with 8 bases lining up with TRBD2. This CDR3 has 13 residues. CDR1 and CDR2 from the germline V gene are SGHDT and YYEEEE. After removal of 5 bases from V and 9 bases from J, the junction contained 7 bases not matched to a gene.

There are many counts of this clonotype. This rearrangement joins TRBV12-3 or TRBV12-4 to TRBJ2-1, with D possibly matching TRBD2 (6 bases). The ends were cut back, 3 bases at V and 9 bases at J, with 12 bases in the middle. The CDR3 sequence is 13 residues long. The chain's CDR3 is CASSFYQGGEQFF. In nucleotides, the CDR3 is TGTGCCAGCAGTTTTTATCAGGGAGGTGAGCAGTTCTTC.

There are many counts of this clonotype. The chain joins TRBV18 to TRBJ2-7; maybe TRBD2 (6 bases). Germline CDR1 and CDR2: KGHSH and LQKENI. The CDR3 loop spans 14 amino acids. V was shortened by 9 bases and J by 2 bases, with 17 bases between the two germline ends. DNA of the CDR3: TGTGCCAGTAGTATGGGAGGACCCCCCTACGAGCAGTACGTC. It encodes CASSMGGPPYEQYV.

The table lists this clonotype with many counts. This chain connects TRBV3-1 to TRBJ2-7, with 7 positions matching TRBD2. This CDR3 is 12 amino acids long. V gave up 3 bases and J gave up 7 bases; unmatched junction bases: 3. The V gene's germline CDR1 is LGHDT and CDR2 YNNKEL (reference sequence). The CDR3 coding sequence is TGTGCCAGCAGCCACGCCGGGGGGGAGCAGTACGTC. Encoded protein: CASSHAGGEQYV.

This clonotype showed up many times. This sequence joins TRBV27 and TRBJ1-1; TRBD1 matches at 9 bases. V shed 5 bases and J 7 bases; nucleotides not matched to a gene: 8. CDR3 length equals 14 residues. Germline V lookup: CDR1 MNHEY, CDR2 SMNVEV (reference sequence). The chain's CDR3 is CASSIRGTGIEAFF. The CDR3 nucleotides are TGTGCCAGCAGTATACGCGGGACAGGGATTGAAGCTTTCTTT.

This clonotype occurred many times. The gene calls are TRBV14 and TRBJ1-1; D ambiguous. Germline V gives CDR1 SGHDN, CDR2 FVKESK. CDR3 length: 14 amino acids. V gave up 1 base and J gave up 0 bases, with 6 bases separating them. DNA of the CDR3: TGTGCCAGCAGCCAAGGCCAGTTGAACACTGAAGCTTTCTTT. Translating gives CASSQGQLNTEAFF.

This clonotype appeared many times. CDR3 bases: TGTGCCAGCGCTTCCGGGACAGGGGTTCGCGGCCCCTACGAGCAGTACGTC. It specifies CASASGTGVRGPYEQYV. The chain links TRBV6-2 or TRBV6-3 to TRBJ2-7, with TRBD1 identical over 10 bases. The CDR3 loop spans 17 amino acids. Germline V gene lookup returns CDR1 MNHEY and CDR2 SVGEGT. The J segment lost 2 bases and the V segment lost 8 bases, leaving 15 bases of the junction unmatched.

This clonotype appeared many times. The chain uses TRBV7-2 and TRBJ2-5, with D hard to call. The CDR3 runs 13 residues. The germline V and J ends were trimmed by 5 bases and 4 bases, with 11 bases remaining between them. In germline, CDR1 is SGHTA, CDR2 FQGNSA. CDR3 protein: CASSHRTGETQYF. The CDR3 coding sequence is TGTGCCAGCAGCCACCGGACCGGAGAGACCCAGTACTTC.

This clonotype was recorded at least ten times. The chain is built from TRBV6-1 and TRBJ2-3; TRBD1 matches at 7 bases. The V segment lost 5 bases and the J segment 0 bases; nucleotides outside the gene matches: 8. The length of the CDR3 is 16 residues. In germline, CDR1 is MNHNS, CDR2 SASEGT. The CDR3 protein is CASSPGGFPSTDTQYF. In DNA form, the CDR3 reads TGTGCCAGCAGTCCAGGGGGATTTCCTAGCACAGATACGCAGTATTTT.

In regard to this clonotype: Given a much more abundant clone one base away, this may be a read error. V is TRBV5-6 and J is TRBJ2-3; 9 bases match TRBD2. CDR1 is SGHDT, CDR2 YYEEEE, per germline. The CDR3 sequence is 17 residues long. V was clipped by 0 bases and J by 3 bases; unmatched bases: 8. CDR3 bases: TGTGCCAGCAGCTTGGGGATCGCGGGGGGGCTAACAGATACGCAGTATTTT. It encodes CASSLGIAGGLTDTQYF.

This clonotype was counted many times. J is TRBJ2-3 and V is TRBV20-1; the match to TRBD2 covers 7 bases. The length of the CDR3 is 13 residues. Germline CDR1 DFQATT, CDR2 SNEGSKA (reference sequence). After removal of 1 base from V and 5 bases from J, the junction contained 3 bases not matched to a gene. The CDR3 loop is CSARGAGRDTQYF. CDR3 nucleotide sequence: TGCAGTGCTAGAGGAGCGGGGAGAGATACGCAGTATTTT.

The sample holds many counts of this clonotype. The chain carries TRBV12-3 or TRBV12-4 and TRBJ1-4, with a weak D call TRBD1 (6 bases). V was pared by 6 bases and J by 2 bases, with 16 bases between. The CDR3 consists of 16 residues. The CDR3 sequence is CASSPGWGATNEKLFF. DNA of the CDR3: TGTGCCAGCAGCCCCGGGTGGGGGGCCACTAATGAAAAACTGTTTTTT.